These 7 T cell receptor beta chains share one sample of origin, sequenced in a study of cytomegalovirus exposure and HLA in healthy donors. Use of 60 Vbeta and 13 Jbeta primers characterized the PCR. This table comes from immunoSEQ multiplex PCR, and its TCRdb copy is limited to in-frame clones, with some not included. The sample carries around 99,000 clones, about 80% recorded once. Sequencing was done on a sample of PBMCs. Source of these receptors: a man aged 35 to 55 in good health and CMV-seronegative.

The chain uses TRBV30 and TRBJ2-2; 7 bases agree with TRBD2. J lost 5 bases, V lost 0 bases, and 9 bases had no gene match. Germline-derived CDR1 and CDR2 are GTSNPN and SVGIG (reference sequence). There are 16 residues in the CDR3. CDR3 region: CAWSVRVGEGTGELFF. CDR3 DNA: TGTGCCTGGAGTGTGAGGGTAGGGGAGGGGACCGGGGAGCTGTTTTTT. The variable domain in full, with the rest retrieved from reference TRBV30 and TRBJ2-2, is SQTIHQWPATLVQPVGSPLSLECTVEGTSNPNLYWYRQAAGRGLQLLFYSVGIGQISSEVPQNLSASRPQDRQFILSSKKLLLSDSGFYLCAWSVRVGEGTGELFFGEGSRLTVL.

This sequence joins TRBV6-1 and TRBJ2-3; TRBD2 matches 10 bases. Trimming at V came to 6 bases and at J to 6 bases, leaving 9 bases not matched to a gene. The CDR3 has 15 residues. From germline, CDR1 is MNHNS and CDR2 SASEGT. The CDR3 protein is CASRDLAGVRDTQYF. CDR3 DNA sequence: TGTGCCAGCAGGGATCTAGCGGGAGTCCGGGATACGCAGTATTTT.

The chain employs TRBV5-1 and TRBJ1-2, with D possibly being TRBD1 (6 bases). The ends were cut back, 3 bases at V and 4 bases at J, with 16 bases in the middle. The CDR3 sequence is 15 residues long. The germline gives CDR1 SGHRS, CDR2 YFSETQ. CDR3: CASSSGRGGGYGYTF. CDR3 sequence (DNA): TGCGCCAGCAGCTCGGGGAGGGGGGGCGGCTATGGCTACACCTTC.

The chain recombines TRBV7-9 with TRBJ1-1, with 7 nucleotides matching TRBD1. The V and J ends lost 1 base and 8 bases, in that order; junction bases with no gene match: 10. The CDR3 extends over 15 amino acids. CDR1 and CDR2 from the germline V gene are SEHNR and FQNEAQ (reference sequence). In DNA, the CDR3 is TGTGCCAGCAGCTTAGGTACAGGGGTGGAGTCGGAAGCTTTCTTT. Its protein is CASSLGTGVESEAFF.

The chain couples TRBV6-1 to TRBJ2-7; possible D gene TRBD2, 6 bases. Germline V gene lookup returns CDR1 MNHNS and CDR2 SASEGT. The CDR3 loop spans 14 amino acids. Trimming took 3 bases from V and 4 from J, leaving 13 bases between them. The CDR3 bases are TGTGCCAGCAGTGATGGGCAGGGAGGATACGAGCAGTACTTC. It codes for CASSDGQGGYEQYF.

The chain combines TRBV7-6 with TRBJ2-7; TRBD2 matches 11 bases. CDR3 length: 15 residues. Trimming cost V 4 bases and J 6 bases; bases outside gene matches: 8. Germline CDR1 and CDR2: SGHVS and FNYEAQ. The CDR3 nucleotides are TGTGCCAGCAGCTCCCTCGTGACTAGCGGGGTCGAGCAGTACTTC. Translation gives CASSSLVTSGVEQYF.

This clone was picked up a small number of times. The chain has TRBV30 and TRBJ2-3; 9 bases fit TRBD2. V was pared by 1 base and J by 2 bases, with 7 bases of the junction left unmatched. There are 16 residues in the CDR3. Germline V CDR1 and CDR2: GTSNPN, SVGIG (reference sequence). The DNA of the CDR3 is TGTGCCTGGAGTGCTGGGACTAGCACACCCACAGATACGCAGTATTTT. It is translated as CAWSAGTSTPTDTQYF.